A selection of T cell receptor beta chains follows, all from one sample in a study of OX40 agonist ivuxolimab in advanced cancers. Some clones are missing from TCRdb's copy, which holds only in-frame ones; the method was immunoSEQ multiplex PCR. This sample has 77,000 or so clones, with approximately 92% found just once. Material: CD4+ or CD8+ T cells sorted from blood, obtained in a trial of the OX40 agonist ivuxolimab. The receptors were sampled from an adult with an advanced solid tumor such as melanoma, head and neck, liver or kidney cancer. The CDR3 runs from the conserved cysteine through the conserved F or W.

j_call v_call cdr3_aa
TRBJ1-2 TRBV11-2 CASSSEGQGDYGYTF
TRBJ2-7 TRBV7-9 CASSSDRDTYEQYF
TRBJ2-3 TRBV6-4 CASSDGTGGPDTQYF
TRBJ1-1 TRBV11-2 CASSLVVSGFAEAFF
TRBJ2-5 TRBV6-5 CASSSPGEQETQYF
TRBJ1-2 TRBV10-3 CATIPPGGRRDGYTF
TRBJ2-1 TRBV19 CASYPGQETDNEQFF
TRBJ2-5 TRBV6-6 CASSQFRDPKLEKQYF
TRBJ2-3 TRBV5-6 CASSSGPDTQYF
TRBJ2-7 TRBV4-1 CASSQEWMGTYEQYF
TRBJ2-5 TRBV11-2 CASTFSVGEETQYF
TRBJ2-7 TRBV27 CASSLLVTGSYEQYF
TRBJ1-5 TRBV10-3 CAITAGLLGYSNQPQHF
TRBJ1-2 TRBV5-4 CASSPPPGQGLYGYTF
TRBJ2-1 TRBV7-8 CASSLERGVGEQFF
TRBJ1-1 TRBV4-1 CASSQDAGMHTEAFF
TRBJ1-1 TRBV27 CASSLFSGVKTEAFF
TRBJ1-1 TRBV30 CACPRSFLNTEAFF
TRBJ2-7 TRBV11-2 CASSSLGQGSYEQYF
TRBJ2-1 TRBV5-6 CASSSGQGGYNEQFF
TRBJ1-3 TRBV19 CASSFDRSSGNTIYF
TRBJ1-2 TRBV7-9 CASSPRGADYGYTF
TRBJ2-3 TRBV28 CASTATDTQYF
TRBJ2-7 TRBV2 CASSVHRGLQSEQYF
TRBJ2-1 TRBV9 CASSETRVLGSYNEQFF
TRBJ2-5 TRBV27 CASSCPGLAGYF
TRBJ1-3 TRBV6-1 CASSDLWAGNTIYF
TRBJ2-7 TRBV9 CASSVDGSAYEQYF
TRBJ2-7 TRBV11-2 CASSLWGDSSYEQYF
TRBJ1-1 TRBV13 CASSSRGHPGTEAFF
TRBJ2-7 TRBV30 CAWSWGLDEQYF
TRBJ2-7 TRBV29-1 CSAVPGRAHEQYF
TRBJ1-2 TRBV30 CAANAHPSPNYGYTF
TRBJ2-1 TRBV7-6 CASAPSGGALNEQFF
TRBJ2-2 TRBV6-1 CASSYSRELFF
TRBJ2-5 TRBV5-1 CASSLGPSGEETQYF
TRBJ1-2 TRBV6-5 CASLPTRVNYGYTF
TRBJ1-1 TRBV19 CASSPGTGVDATEAFF
TRBJ1-6 TRBV6-4 CASSDSGESGSPLHF
TRBJ1-5 TRBV13 CASSVGVDQPQHF
TRBJ1-1 TRBV7-8 CASSLAQGTEAFF
TRBJ1-2 TRBV7-8 CASHPGTGYENYGYTF
TRBJ2-7 TRBV27 CASSLYSAHYEQYF
TRBJ1-1 TRBV19 CASSFPQGNTEAFF
TRBJ1-2 TRBV27 CASSMDRGPGYTF
TRBJ1-1 TRBV12-5 CASGLVRVGTEAFF
TRBJ2-3 TRBV6-5 CASSYSRVDTQYF